This T cell receptor beta chain was captured in a study of human T cells and chemical hapten exposure. The ends were cut back, 3 bases at V and 5 bases at J, with 16 bases in the middle. The germline CDR1 and CDR2 sequences are DFQATT and SNEGSKA (reference sequence). This CDR3 spans 14 amino acids. TCRdb used MiXCR to reprocess the RACE reads, holding one entry per CDR3 protein. The sample carries some 400,000 distinct CDR3 sequences, 4% to 5.5% recorded once. Broader study findings: Versus controls, expanded TCRs had significantly more large CDR3 similarity clusters.

The time point is: patch test 1, 2 weeks after DPC sensitization. Specified treatment: therapeutic diphenylcyclopropenone sensitization with weekly scalp DPC. This clonotype was counted only a few times. Its antigen is not identified. The chain couples TRBV20-1 to TRBJ1-1; D gene ambiguous. The specimen was whole blood, collected in connection with sensitization to the hapten diphenylcyclopropenone (DPC). This receptor was taken from a woman between 50 and 59 years old with alopecia areata. Some clones in this sample may be carry-over from other donors' samples. The CDR3 sequence is CSASQLGITTEAFF. CDR3 nucleotide sequence: TGCAGTGCTAGTCAGCTTGGCATAACTACTGAAGCTTTCTTT.